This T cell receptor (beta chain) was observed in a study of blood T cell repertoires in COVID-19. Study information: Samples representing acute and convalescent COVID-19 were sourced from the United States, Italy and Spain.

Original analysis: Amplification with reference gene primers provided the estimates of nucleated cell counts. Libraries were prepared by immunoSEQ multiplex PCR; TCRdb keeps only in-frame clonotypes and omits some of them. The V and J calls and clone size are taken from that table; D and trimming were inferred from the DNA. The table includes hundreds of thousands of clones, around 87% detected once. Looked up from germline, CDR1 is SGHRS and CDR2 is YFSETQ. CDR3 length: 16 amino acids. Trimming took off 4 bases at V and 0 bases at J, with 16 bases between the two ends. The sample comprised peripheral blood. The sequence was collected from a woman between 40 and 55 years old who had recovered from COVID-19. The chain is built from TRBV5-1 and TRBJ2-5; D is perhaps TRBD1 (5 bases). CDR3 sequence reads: CASSQIQTGHQETQYF. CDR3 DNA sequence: TGCGCCAGCAGCCAGATCCAAACAGGTCACCAAGAGACCCAGTACTTC.